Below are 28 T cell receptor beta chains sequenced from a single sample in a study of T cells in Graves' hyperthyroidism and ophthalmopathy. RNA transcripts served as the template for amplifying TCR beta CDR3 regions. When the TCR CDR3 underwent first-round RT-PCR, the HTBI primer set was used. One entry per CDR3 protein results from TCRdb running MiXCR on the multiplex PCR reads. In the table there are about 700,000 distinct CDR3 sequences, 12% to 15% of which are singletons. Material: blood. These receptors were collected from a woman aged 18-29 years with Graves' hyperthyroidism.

The CDR3, as DNA: TGCAGTGCTAGAGATTTCCACAGAGGGGCAACTAATGAAAAACTGTTTTTT. Translated: CSARDFHRGATNEKLFF. The rearrangement joins TRBV20-1 to TRBJ1-4, with D perhaps TRBD1 (5 bases). This CDR3 contains 17 residues. The germline V gene has CDR1 DFQATT and CDR2 SNEGSKA (reference sequence). V was cut by 0 bases and J by 0 bases, with 14 bases left in between.

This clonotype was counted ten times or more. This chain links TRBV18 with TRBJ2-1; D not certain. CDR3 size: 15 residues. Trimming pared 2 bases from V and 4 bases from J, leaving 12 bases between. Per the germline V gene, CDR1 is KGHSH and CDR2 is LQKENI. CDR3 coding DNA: TGTGCCAGCTCACCAATTTCTGCAGATTACAATGAGCAGTTCTTC. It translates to CASSPISADYNEQFF. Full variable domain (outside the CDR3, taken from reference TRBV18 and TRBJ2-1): NAGVMQNPRHLVRRRGQEARLRCSPMKGHSHVYWYRQLPEEGLKFMVYLQKENIIDESGMPKERFSAEFPKEGPSILRIQQVVRGDSAAYFCASSPISADYNEQFFGPGTRLTVL.

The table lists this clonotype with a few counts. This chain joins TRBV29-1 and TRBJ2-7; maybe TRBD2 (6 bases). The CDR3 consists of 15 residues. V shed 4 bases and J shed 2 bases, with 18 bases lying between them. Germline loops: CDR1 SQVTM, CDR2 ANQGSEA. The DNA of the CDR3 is TGCAGCGTTGTGGGGTTGCGGGAAAACCCCTACGAGCAGTACTTC. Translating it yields CSVVGLRENPYEQYF.

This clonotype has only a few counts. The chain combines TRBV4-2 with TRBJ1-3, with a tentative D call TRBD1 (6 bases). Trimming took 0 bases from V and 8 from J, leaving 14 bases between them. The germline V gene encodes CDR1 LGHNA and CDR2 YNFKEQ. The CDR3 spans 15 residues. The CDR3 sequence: CASSQDRRGPDTIYF. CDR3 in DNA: TGTGCCAGCAGCCAAGATCGGCGGGGGCCGGACACCATATATTTT.

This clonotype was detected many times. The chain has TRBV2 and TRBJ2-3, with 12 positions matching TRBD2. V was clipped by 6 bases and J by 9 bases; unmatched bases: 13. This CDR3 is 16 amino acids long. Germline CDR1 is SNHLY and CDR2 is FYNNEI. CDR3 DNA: TGTGCCAGCAGCCCTACAGCCAGACTAGCGGGAGACACGCAGTATTTT. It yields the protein CASSPTARLAGDTQYF. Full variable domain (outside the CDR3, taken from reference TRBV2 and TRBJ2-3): EPEVTQTPSHQVTQMGQEVILRCVPISNHLYFYWYRQILGQKVEFLVSFYNNEISEKSEIFDDQFSVERPDGSNFTLKIRSTKLEDSAMYFCASSPTARLAGDTQYFGPGTRLTVL.

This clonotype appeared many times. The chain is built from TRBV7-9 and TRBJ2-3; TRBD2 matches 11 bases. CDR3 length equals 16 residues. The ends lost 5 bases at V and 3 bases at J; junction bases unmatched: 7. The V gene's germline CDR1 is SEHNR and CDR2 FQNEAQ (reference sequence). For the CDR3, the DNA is TGTGCCAGCAGCCCCTACACTAGCGGGAGAACAGATACGCAGTATTTT. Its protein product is CASSPYTSGRTDTQYF.

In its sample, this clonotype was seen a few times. In DNA form, the CDR3 reads TGTGCCAGCAGTAGAGAGTCCTACAATGAGCAGTTCTTC. Its protein product is CASSRESYNEQFF. The gene calls are TRBV6-4 and TRBJ2-1; no clear D. This CDR3 is 13 amino acids long. Germline assignment: CDR1 MRHNA and CDR2 SNTAGT. V lost 5 bases to trimming and J lost 1 base, with 6 bases between them.

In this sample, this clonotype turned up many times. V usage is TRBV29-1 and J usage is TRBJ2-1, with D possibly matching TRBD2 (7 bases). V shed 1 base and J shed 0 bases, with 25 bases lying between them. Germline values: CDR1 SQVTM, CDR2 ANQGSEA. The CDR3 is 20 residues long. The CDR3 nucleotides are TGCAGCGTTGAAGGCGGGGGCGCGGGAGTAACGCCGAGCTCCTACAATGAGCAGTTCTTC. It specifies CSVEGGGAGVTPSSYNEQFF.

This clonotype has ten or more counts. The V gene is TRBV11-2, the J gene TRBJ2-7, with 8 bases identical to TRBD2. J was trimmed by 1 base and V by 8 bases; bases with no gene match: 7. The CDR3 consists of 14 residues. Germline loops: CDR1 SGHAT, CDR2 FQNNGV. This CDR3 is CASGWASGSYEQYF. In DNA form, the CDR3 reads TGTGCCAGCGGTTGGGCTAGCGGGTCCTACGAGCAGTACTTC.

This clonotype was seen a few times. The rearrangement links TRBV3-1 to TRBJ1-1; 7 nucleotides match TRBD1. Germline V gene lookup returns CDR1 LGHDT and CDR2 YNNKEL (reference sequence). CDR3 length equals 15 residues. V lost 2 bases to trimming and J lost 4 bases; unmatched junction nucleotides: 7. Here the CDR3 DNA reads TGTGCCAGCAGCCAAAATTACAGGGGAGGCACTGAAGCTTTCTTT. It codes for CASSQNYRGGTEAFF.

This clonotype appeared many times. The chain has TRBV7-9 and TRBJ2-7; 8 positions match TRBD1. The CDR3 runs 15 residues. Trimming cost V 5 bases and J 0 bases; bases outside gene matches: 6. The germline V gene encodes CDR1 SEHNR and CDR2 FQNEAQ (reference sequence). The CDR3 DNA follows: TGTGCCAGCAGCCCGGACAGGGTGAGCTCCTACGAGCAGTACTTC. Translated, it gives CASSPDRVSSYEQYF.

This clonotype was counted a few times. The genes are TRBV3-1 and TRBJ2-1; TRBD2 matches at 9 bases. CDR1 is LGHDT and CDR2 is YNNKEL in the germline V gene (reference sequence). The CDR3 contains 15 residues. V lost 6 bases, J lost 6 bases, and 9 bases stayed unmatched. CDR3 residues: CASRTLAGDGNEQFF. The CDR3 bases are TGTGCCAGCAGAACTTTAGCGGGAGATGGCAATGAGCAGTTCTTC.

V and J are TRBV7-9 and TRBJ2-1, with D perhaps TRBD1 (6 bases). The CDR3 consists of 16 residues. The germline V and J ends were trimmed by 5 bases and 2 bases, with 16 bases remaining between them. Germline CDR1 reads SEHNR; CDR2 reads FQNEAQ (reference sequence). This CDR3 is CASSGGQGLPYNEQFF. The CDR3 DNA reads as TGTGCCAGCAGCGGAGGTCAGGGGTTACCCTACAATGAGCAGTTCTTC.

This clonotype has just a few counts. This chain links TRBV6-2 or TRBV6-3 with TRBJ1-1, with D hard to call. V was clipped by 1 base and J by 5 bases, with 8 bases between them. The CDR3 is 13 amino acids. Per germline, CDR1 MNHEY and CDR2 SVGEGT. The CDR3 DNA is TGTGCCAGCAGTTACTTTGACGGGACTGAAGCTTTCTTT. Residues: CASSYFDGTEAFF.

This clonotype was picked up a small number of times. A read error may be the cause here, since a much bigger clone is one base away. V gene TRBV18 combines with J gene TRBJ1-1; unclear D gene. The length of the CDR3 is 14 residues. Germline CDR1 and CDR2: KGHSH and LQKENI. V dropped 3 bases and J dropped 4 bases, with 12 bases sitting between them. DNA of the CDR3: TGTGCCAGCTCACCGTTAGGGTTTAGCACTGAAGCTTTCTTT. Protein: CASSPLGFSTEAFF.

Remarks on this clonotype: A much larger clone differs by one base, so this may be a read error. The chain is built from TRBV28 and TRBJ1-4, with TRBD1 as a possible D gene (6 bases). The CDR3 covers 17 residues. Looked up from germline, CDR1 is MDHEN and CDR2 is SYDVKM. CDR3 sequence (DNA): TGTACCAGCAGCAGAACAGGACAGTTTGCAACTAATGAAAAACTGTTTTTT. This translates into CTSSRTGQFATNEKLFF.

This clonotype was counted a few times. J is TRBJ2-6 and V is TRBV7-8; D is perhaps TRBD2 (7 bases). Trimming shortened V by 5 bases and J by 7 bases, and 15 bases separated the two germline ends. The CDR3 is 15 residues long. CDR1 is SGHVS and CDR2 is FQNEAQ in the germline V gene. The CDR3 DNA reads TGTGCCAGCAGCCTCCGAGGGGGGGCCGCCAACGTCCTGACTTTC. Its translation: CASSLRGGAANVLTF.

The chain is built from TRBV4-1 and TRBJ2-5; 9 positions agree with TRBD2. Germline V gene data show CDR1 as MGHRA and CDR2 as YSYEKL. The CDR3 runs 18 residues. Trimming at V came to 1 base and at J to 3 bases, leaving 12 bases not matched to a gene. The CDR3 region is CASSQGIYRAGGKETQYF. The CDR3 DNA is TGCGCCAGCAGCCAAGGAATTTATAGGGCGGGAGGGAAAGAGACCCAGTACTTC.

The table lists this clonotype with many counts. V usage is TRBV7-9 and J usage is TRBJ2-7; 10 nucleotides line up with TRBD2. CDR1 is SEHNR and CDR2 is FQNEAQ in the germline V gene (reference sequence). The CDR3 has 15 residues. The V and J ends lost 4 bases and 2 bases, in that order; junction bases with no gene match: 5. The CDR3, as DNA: TGTGCCAGCAGCTCGTGGACTAGCGGTCCCTACGAGCAGTACTTC. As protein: CASSSWTSGPYEQYF.

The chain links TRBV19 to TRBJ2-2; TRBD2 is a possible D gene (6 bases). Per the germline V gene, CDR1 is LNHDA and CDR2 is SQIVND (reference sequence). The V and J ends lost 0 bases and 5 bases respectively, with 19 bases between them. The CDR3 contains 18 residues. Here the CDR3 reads CASSIDGWRGKLTGELFF. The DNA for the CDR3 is TGTGCCAGTAGTATAGATGGGTGGAGGGGAAAGCTGACCGGGGAGCTGTTTTTT.

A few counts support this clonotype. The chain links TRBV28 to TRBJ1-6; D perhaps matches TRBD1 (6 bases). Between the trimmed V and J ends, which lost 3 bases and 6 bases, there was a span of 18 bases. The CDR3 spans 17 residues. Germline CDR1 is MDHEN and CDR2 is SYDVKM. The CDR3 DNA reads TGTGCCAGCAGTTTGGGGGGCCTGGGGCCTCCTAATTCACCCCTCCACTTT. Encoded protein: CASSLGGLGPPNSPLHF.

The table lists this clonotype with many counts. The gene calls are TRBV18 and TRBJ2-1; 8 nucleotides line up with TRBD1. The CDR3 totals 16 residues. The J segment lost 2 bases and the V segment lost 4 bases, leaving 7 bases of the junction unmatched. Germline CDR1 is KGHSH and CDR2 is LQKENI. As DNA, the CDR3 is TGTGCCAGCTCACTCGTGAAGACAGGGGCCTACAATGAGCAGTTCTTC. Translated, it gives CASSLVKTGAYNEQFF.

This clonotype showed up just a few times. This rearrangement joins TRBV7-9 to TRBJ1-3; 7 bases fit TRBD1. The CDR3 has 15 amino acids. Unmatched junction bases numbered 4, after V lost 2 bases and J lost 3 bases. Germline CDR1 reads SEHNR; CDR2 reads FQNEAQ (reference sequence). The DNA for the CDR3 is TGTGCCAGCAGCTTATTTGACAGGGTTGGAAACACCATATATTTT. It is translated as CASSLFDRVGNTIYF. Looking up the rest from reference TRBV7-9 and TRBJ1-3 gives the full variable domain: DTGVSQNPRHKITKRGQNVTFRCDPISEHNRLYWYRQTLGQGPEFLTYFQNEAQLEKSRLLSDRFSAERPKGSFSTLEIQRTEQGDSAMYLCASSLFDRVGNTIYFGEGSWLTVV.

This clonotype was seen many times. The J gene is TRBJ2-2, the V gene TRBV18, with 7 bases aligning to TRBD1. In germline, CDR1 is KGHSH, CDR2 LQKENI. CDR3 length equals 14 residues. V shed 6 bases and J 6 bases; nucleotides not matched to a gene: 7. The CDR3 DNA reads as TGTGCCAGCTCCTACCGACAGGGCTCCGGGGAGCTGTTTTTT. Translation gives CASSYRQGSGELFF.

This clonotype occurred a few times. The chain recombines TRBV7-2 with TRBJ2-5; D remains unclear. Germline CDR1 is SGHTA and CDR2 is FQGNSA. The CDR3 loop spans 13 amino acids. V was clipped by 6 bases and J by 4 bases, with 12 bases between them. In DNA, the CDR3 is TGTGCCAGCAGGGTAGGGAAACGAGAGACCCAGTACTTC. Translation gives CASRVGKRETQYF.

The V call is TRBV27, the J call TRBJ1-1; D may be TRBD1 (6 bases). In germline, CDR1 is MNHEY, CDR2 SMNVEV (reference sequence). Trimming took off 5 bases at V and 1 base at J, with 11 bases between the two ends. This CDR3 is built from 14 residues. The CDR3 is CASSRQDTNTEAFF. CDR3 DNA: TGTGCCAGCAGTCGACAGGATACGAACACTGAAGCTTTCTTT.

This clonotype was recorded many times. In DNA, the CDR3 is TGTGCCAGCAGCGGCAGCCGTTTGGGCAATCAGCCCCAGCATTTT. Its translation: CASSGSRLGNQPQHF. The J gene is TRBJ1-5, the V gene TRBV6-1; D unclear. Trimming removed 6 bases at V and 2 bases at J, with 14 bases between. The CDR3 length is 15 residues. Germline assignment: CDR1 MNHNS and CDR2 SASEGT.

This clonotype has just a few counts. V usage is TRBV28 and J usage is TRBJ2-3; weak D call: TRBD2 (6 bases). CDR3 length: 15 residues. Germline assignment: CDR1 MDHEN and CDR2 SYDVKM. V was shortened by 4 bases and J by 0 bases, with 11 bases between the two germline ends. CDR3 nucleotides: TGTGCCAGCAGTTCGGGAGACTCTAGCACAGATACGCAGTATTTT. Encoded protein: CASSSGDSSTDTQYF.